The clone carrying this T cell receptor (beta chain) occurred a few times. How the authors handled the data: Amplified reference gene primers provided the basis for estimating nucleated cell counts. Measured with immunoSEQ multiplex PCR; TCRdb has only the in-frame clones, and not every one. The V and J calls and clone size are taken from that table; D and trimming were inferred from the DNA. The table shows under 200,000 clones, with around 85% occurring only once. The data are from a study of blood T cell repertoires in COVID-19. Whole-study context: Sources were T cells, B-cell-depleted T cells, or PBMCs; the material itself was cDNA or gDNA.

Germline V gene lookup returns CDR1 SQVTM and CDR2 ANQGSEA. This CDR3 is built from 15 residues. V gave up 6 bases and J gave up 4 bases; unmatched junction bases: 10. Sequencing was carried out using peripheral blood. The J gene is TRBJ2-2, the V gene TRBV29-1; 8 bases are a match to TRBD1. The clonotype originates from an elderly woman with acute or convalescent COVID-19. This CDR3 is CSVRFGTGGTGELFF. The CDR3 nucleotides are TGCAGCGTACGATTCGGGACAGGCGGCACCGGGGAGCTGTTTTTT.